The 10 T cell receptor beta chains presented below share a single source sample, sequenced in a study of vaccination and CD4 T cells after COVID-19. The Oncomine TCR Beta short-read assay generated sequence data from the DNA of cultured CD4+ T cells. TCRdb fed the PCR reads into MiXCR, producing one record per CDR3 protein. The sample records roughly 7,400 distinct CDR3 sequences, 41% being singletons. Specified treatment: approximately nine-day PBMC culture with coronavirus spike peptide pools or control peptides (ViraFEST assay). Before the COVID-19 pandemic (2011-2018), CD4+ T cells were obtained from the unexposed donor. For these receptors, no antigen is known. Material: CD4+ T cells from blood, cultured in vitro. These receptors came from a human donor in good health.

The chain has TRBV6-1 and TRBJ2-5; 13 bases fit TRBD2. The V and J ends lost 5 bases and 3 bases, in that order; junction bases with no gene match: 12. Germline CDR1 is MNHNS and CDR2 is SASEGT. CDR3 size: 18 residues. The CDR3 region has the DNA TGTGCCAGCAGTCGGACTAGCGGGGGCCCGCGTTGGAAAGAGACCCAGTACTTC. It encodes CASSRTSGGPRWKETQYF.

The V call is TRBV11-2, the J call TRBJ1-5, with D maybe TRBD1 (6 bases). CDR1 is SGHAT and CDR2 is FQNNGV in the germline V gene. The V end was cut by 5 bases, the J end by 0 bases, with 11 bases between. The CDR3 covers 15 residues. CDR3 in amino acids: CASSRDINSNQPQHF. Written as DNA, the CDR3 is TGTGCCAGCAGCAGGGACATCAATAGCAATCAGCCCCAGCATTTT.

This chain links TRBV19 with TRBJ2-7, with 12 bases aligning to TRBD2. With 4 bases clipped from V and 8 bases from J, the junction kept 6 bases outside the gene matches. There are 14 residues in the CDR3. The germline gives CDR1 LNHDA, CDR2 SQIVND (reference sequence). The CDR3 sequence is CASSRGLAGFQQYF. As DNA, the CDR3 is TGTGCCAGTAGTAGAGGACTAGCGGGATTCCAGCAGTACTTC.

The J gene is TRBJ2-5, the V gene TRBV5-1; D gene uncertain. In germline, CDR1 is SGHRS, CDR2 YFSETQ. V was cut by 0 bases and J by 0 bases, with 6 bases left in between. The CDR3 has 14 amino acids. The CDR3 is CASSLATDQETQYF. The DNA for the CDR3 is TGCGCCAGCAGCTTGGCCACGGACCAAGAGACCCAGTACTTC.

V is TRBV12-3 or TRBV12-4 and J is TRBJ1-2; D unresolved. Trimming left V 7 bases short and J 4 bases short, with 19 bases between. The CDR3 extends over 15 amino acids. The CDR3 DNA is TGTGCCAGCACTCTGGGTCCGACCCTGGGCTATGGCTACACCTTC. This codes for CASTLGPTLGYGYTF.

The V call is TRBV7-3, the J call TRBJ2-3; 9 bases align to TRBD2. After removal of 2 bases from V and 7 bases from J, the junction contained 7 bases not matched to a gene. Germline V lookup: CDR1 SGHTA, CDR2 FQGTGA. The CDR3 loop spans 15 amino acids. The CDR3 DNA is TGTGCCAGCAGCTTACTGGCGGGGGGGAGAAATACGCAGTATTTT. This codes for CASSLLAGGRNTQYF.

This clonotype was found a few times. The chain carries TRBV6-4 and TRBJ2-3, with 10 bases matching TRBD2. The germline V gene has CDR1 MRHNA and CDR2 SNTAGT. This CDR3 comprises 16 residues. With V trimmed by 0 bases and J by 3 bases, 3 bases remained unmatched. The CDR3, as DNA: TGTGCCAGCAGTGACTCAGCGGGGGGGCCGACAGATACGCAGTATTTT. Protein: CASSDSAGGPTDTQYF.

V usage is TRBV12-3 or TRBV12-4 and J usage is TRBJ2-7; possible D gene TRBD1, 6 bases. V lost 6 bases and J lost 3, with 9 bases in between. The CDR3 totals 12 residues. The CDR3 reads CASRLTGYEQYF. The CDR3 nucleotides read TGTGCCAGCAGGTTGACAGGCTACGAGCAGTACTTC.

This chain joins TRBV5-1 and TRBJ2-5, with 8 nucleotides matching TRBD1. From germline, CDR1 is SGHRS and CDR2 YFSETQ. Losses at the gene ends were 3 bases for V and 5 bases for J; bases not matched to a gene: 12. The CDR3 runs to 16 residues. CDR3 sequence reads: CASSSGTGPGWETQYF. In DNA form, the CDR3 reads TGCGCCAGCAGCTCAGGGACAGGCCCAGGTTGGGAGACCCAGTACTTC. Variable domain in full (rest from reference TRBV5-1 and TRBJ2-5): KAGVTQTPRYLIKTRGQQVTLSCSPISGHRSVSWYQQTPGQGLQFLFEYFSETQRNKGNFPGRFSGRQFSNSRSEMNVSTLELGDSALYLCASSSGTGPGWETQYFGPGTRLLVL.

The chain has TRBV30 and TRBJ1-2, with unresolved D. Germline loops: CDR1 GTSNPN, CDR2 SVGIG (reference sequence). The CDR3 consists of 13 residues. V lost 5 bases to trimming and J lost 0 bases, with 10 bases between them. Here the CDR3 reads CAWALQANYGYTF. The CDR3 DNA is TGTGCCTGGGCCCTGCAGGCTAACTATGGCTACACCTTC.